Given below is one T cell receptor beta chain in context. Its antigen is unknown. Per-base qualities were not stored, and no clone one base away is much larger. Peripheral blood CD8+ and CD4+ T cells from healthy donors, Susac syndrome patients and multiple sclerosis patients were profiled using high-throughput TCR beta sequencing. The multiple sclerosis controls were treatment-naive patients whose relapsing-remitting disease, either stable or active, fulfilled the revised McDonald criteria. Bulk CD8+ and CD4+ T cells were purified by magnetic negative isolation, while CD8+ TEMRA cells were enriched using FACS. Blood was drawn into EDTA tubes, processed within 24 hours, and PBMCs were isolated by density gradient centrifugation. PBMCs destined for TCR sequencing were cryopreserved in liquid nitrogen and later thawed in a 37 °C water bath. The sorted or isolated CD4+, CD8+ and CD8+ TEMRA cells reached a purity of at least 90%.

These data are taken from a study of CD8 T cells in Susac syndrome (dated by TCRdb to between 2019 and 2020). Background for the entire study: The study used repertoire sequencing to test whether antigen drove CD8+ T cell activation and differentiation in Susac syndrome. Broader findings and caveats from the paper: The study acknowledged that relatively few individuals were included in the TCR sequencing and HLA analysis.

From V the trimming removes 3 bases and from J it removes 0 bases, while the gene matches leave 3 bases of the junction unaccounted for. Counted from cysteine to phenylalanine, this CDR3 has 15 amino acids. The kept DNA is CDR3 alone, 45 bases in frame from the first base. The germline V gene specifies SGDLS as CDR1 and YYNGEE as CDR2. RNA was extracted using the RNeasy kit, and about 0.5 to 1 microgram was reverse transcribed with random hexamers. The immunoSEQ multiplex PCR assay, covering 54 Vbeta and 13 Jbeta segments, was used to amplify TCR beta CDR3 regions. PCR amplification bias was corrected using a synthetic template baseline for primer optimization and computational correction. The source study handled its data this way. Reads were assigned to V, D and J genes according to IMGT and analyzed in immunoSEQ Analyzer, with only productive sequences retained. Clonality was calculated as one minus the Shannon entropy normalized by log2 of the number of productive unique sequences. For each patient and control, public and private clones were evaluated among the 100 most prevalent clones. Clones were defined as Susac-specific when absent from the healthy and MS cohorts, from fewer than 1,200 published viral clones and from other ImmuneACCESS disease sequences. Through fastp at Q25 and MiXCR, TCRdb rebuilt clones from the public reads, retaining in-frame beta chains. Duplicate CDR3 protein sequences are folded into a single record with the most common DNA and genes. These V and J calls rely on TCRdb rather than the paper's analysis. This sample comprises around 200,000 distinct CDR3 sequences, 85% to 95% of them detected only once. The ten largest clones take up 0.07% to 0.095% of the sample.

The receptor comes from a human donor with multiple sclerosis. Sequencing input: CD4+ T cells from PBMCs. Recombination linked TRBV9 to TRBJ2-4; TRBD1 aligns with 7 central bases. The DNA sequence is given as TGTGCCAGCAGCGGGCCAGGGGGAGCCAAAAACATTCAGTACTTC. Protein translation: CASSGPGGAKNIQYF.